These T cell receptor beta chains were read from a single sample in a study. Using its own MiXCR run on the RT-PCR reads, TCRdb lists one record per CDR3 protein. The sample contains about 700,000 distinct CDR3 sequences, 13% to 15% of which appear only once. Sequences were obtained from memory CD4+ T cells from blood. The origin of the receptors is a female donor in good health, serving as a healthy control. The conserved cysteine and the conserved F or W are not part of the CDR3 here. Fields, in order: J gene, CDR3 length, V gene, CDR3 protein.

J gene: TRBJ2-7; CDR3 length: 10; V gene: TRBV15; CDR3 protein: ATSRDPYEQY
J gene: TRBJ2-7; CDR3 length: 16; V gene: TRBV14; CDR3 protein: ASSQERSGSWGAYEQY
J gene: TRBJ2-1; CDR3 length: 12; V gene: TRBV25-1; CDR3 protein: ASSEFKGYNEQF
J gene: TRBJ1-1; CDR3 length: 14; V gene: TRBV3-1; CDR3 protein: ASSQDVGAMNTEAF
J gene: TRBJ2-3; CDR3 length: 15; V gene: TRBV18; CDR3 protein: ASSPLLSGGGTDTQY
J gene: TRBJ2-1; CDR3 length: 11; V gene: TRBV6-6; CDR3 protein: ASSTQAGNEQF
J gene: TRBJ1-2; CDR3 length: 16; V gene: TRBV4-1; CDR3 protein: ASSQELRSTDSNYGYT
J gene: TRBJ1-1; CDR3 length: 11; V gene: TRBV12-3/TRBV12-4; CDR3 protein: ASSLPGVNKAF
J gene: TRBJ2-1; CDR3 length: 12; V gene: TRBV7-2; CDR3 protein: ASSLMVSYNEQF
J gene: TRBJ1-2; CDR3 length: 13; V gene: TRBV4-1; CDR3 protein: ASSQTPGQDYGYT
J gene: TRBJ1-5; CDR3 length: 12; V gene: TRBV6-1; CDR3 protein: ASSEGGWDQPQH
J gene: TRBJ1-2; CDR3 length: 12; V gene: TRBV3-1; CDR3 protein: ASSRERGGYGYT
J gene: TRBJ2-7; CDR3 length: 9; V gene: TRBV29-1; CDR3 protein: SVRSQSEQY
J gene: TRBJ2-7; CDR3 length: 9; V gene: TRBV20-1; CDR3 protein: SAQKGPGHP
J gene: TRBJ2-7; CDR3 length: 14; V gene: TRBV7-2; CDR3 protein: ASSLAGGRASYEQY
J gene: TRBJ1-4; CDR3 length: 12; V gene: TRBV6-5; CDR3 protein: ASATGQGSEKLF
J gene: TRBJ2-3; CDR3 length: 13; V gene: TRBV7-3; CDR3 protein: ASSLQGQNTDTQY
J gene: TRBJ2-3; CDR3 length: 16; V gene: TRBV7-2; CDR3 protein: ASSRGTSGSLNTDTQY
J gene: TRBJ2-3; CDR3 length: 15; V gene: TRBV5-1; CDR3 protein: ASSPLPSGDSTDTQY
J gene: TRBJ2-1; CDR3 length: 12; V gene: TRBV5-1; CDR3 protein: ASTLGWEYNEQF
J gene: TRBJ2-5; CDR3 length: 10; V gene: TRBV2; CDR3 protein: ASARVQETQY
J gene: TRBJ2-7; CDR3 length: 14; V gene: TRBV4-3; CDR3 protein: ASSQGAGEYSYEQY
J gene: TRBJ1-1; CDR3 length: 13; V gene: TRBV6-2/TRBV6-3; CDR3 protein: ASSRLPQMNTEAF
J gene: TRBJ2-5; CDR3 length: 10; V gene: TRBV28; CDR3 protein: ASSLRQETQY
J gene: TRBJ1-1; CDR3 length: 11; V gene: TRBV6-4; CDR3 protein: ASSEAPNTEAF
J gene: TRBJ2-2; CDR3 length: 14; V gene: TRBV7-8; CDR3 protein: ASSSRLAENTGELF
J gene: TRBJ1-2; CDR3 length: 9; V gene: TRBV10-3; CDR3 protein: AISDRGGYT
J gene: TRBJ2-1; CDR3 length: 12; V gene: TRBV24-1; CDR3 protein: ATSGVNTYNEQF
J gene: TRBJ1-5; CDR3 length: 10; V gene: TRBV7-2; CDR3 protein: ASSVGVEPQH